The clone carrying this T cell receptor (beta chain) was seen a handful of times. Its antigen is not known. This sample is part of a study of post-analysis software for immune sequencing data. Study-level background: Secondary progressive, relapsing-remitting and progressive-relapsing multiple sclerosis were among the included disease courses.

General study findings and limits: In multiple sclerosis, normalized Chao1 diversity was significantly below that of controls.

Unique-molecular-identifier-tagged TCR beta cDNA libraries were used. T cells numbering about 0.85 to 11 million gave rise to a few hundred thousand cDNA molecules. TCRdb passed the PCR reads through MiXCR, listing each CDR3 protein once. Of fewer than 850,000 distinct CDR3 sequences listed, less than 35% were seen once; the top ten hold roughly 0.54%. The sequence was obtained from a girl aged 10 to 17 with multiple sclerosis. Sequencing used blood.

The CDR3 nucleotides read TGTGCCAGCAGTGTCGGGGGAAGAAGTGATTCACCCCTCCACTTT. Translation gives CASSVGGRSDSPLHF. The chain combines TRBV2 with TRBJ1-6, with TRBD1 as a possible D gene (5 bases). The CDR3 runs 15 residues. CDR1 and CDR2 (germline): SNHLY, FYNNEI. With 4 bases removed from V and 8 bases from J, the gap between germline ends came to 15 bases.